These 30 T cell receptor beta chains share one sample of origin, sequenced in a study of T cells after posttransplantation cyclophosphamide. TCRdb's table, derived via immunoSEQ multiplex PCR, lists solely in-frame clones and lacks some. The sample contains around 31,000 clones, roughly 90% of which appear only once. Cells defined as naive were viable CD3+CD4+ or CD3+CD8+ and CCR7+CD45RA+CD45RO-CD95-CD27+CD28+. Source material: naive CD4+ T cells sorted from blood. Receptor source: a man aged 25-45 years in good health and a related stem cell transplant donor.

The rearrangement links TRBV5-1 to TRBJ1-4; TRBD1 might be the D (6 bases). V dropped 0 bases and J dropped 4 bases, with 10 bases sitting between them. This CDR3 comprises 15 residues. In germline, CDR1 is SGHRS, CDR2 YFSETQ. The CDR3 sequence is CASSLDRVSNEKLFF. CDR3 in DNA: TGCGCCAGCAGCTTGGACAGGGTCAGTAATGAAAAACTGTTTTTT.

The V call is TRBV7-9, the J call TRBJ1-1; unclear D gene. CDR1 and CDR2 from the germline V gene are SEHNR and FQNEAQ (reference sequence). Trimming pared 4 bases from V and 1 base from J, leaving 19 bases between. This CDR3 spans 17 amino acids. CDR3 region: CASSSLLGVPPNTEAFF. The CDR3 DNA reads as TGTGCCAGCAGCTCCCTACTCGGGGTCCCTCCGAACACTGAAGCTTTCTTT.

The chain couples TRBV18 to TRBJ1-2, with D perhaps matching TRBD1 (5 bases). This CDR3 comprises 14 residues. Germline CDR1 KGHSH, CDR2 LQKENI. Deletions cut 3 bases from V and 13 bases from J, with 21 bases between. This chain's CDR3 is CASSPTAAGTTSTF. The CDR3 coding sequence is TGTGCCAGCTCACCGACAGCAGCCGGAACCACCTCCACCTTC. The variable domain in full, with the rest retrieved from reference TRBV18 and TRBJ1-2, is NAGVMQNPRHLVRRRGQEARLRCSPMKGHSHVYWYRQLPEEGLKFMVYLQKENIIDESGMPKERFSAEFPKEGPSILRIQQVVRGDSAAYFCASSPTAAGTTSTFGSGTRLTVV.

The V and J genes are TRBV7-2 and TRBJ2-5, with 8 bases matching TRBD1. The CDR3 sequence is 14 residues long. V gave up 5 bases and J gave up 6 bases; unmatched junction bases: 8. Germline V lookup: CDR1 SGHTA, CDR2 FQGNSA. The CDR3 DNA sequence: TGTGCCAGCAGCCCGCGGACAGGGCAAAAGACCCAGTACTTC. Amino acids: CASSPRTGQKTQYF.

The chain uses TRBV5-1 and TRBJ2-1, with 10 bases aligning to TRBD2. Per germline, CDR1 SGHRS and CDR2 YFSETQ. This CDR3 comprises 15 residues. J lost 6 bases, V lost 4 bases, and 7 bases had no gene match. The CDR3 reads CASSASSGGGNEQFF. For the CDR3, the DNA is TGCGCCAGCAGCGCTTCTAGCGGGGGTGGCAATGAGCAGTTCTTC.

The chain employs TRBV7-6 and TRBJ1-2; 7 bases match TRBD1. V gave up 1 base and J gave up 4 bases; unmatched junction bases: 6. The germline V gene encodes CDR1 SGHVS and CDR2 FNYEAQ. This CDR3 has 15 residues. The CDR3 nucleotides are TGTGCCAGCAGCTTAGGGGACAGCTTTGCCTATGGCTACACCTTC. Translated, it gives CASSLGDSFAYGYTF. Looking up the rest from reference TRBV7-6 and TRBJ1-2 gives the full variable domain: GAGVSQSPRYKVTKRGQDVALRCDPISGHVSLYWYRQALGQGPEFLTYFNYEAQQDKSGLPNDRFSAERPEGSISTLTIQRTEQRDSAMYRCASSLGDSFAYGYTFGSGTRLTVV.

J is TRBJ2-6 and V is TRBV9, with a possible D match to TRBD1 (5 bases). V shed 0 bases and J shed 2 bases, with 6 bases lying between them. The CDR3 runs 15 residues. Per germline, CDR1 SGDLS and CDR2 YYNGEE. Here the CDR3 DNA reads TGTGCCAGCAGCGTAGTAGGGGCTGGGGCCAACGTCCTGACTTTC. Translation gives CASSVVGAGANVLTF.

The V and J genes are TRBV18 and TRBJ1-1, with TRBD1 identical over 7 bases. The trim removed 1 base at V and 1 base at J, leaving 12 bases unmatched. The CDR3 spans 18 residues. From germline, CDR1 is KGHSH and CDR2 LQKENI. CDR3 nucleotide sequence: TGTGCCAGCTCACCACAGATCGTAGGGGGCGCGGAGAACACTGAAGCTTTCTTT. Protein sequence: CASSPQIVGGAENTEAFF.

The rearrangement uses TRBV4-2 and TRBJ2-5; tentative D call: TRBD1 (6 bases). In germline, CDR1 is LGHNA, CDR2 YNFKEQ. V was pared by 3 bases and J by 9 bases, with 14 bases between. This CDR3 region has 13 residues. CDR3 loop: CASSQGTTGAQYF. The CDR3 DNA sequence: TGTGCCAGCAGCCAGGGGACAACCGGGGCCCAGTACTTC.

J is TRBJ1-4 and V is TRBV6-6, with D maybe TRBD1 (5 bases). Germline V gives CDR1 MNHNY, CDR2 SVGAGI (reference sequence). This CDR3 region has 14 residues. Deletions cut 0 bases from V and 8 bases from J, with 10 bases between. The CDR3 here is CASSYSREGEKLFF. DNA of the CDR3: TGTGCCAGCAGTTACTCGAGGGAGGGGGAAAAACTGTTTTTT.

This clone was observed a single time. This sequence joins TRBV5-6 and TRBJ2-7; 8 bases agree with TRBD1. Losses at the gene ends were 2 bases for V and 5 bases for J; bases not matched to a gene: 12. The CDR3 covers 16 residues. Germline V gene sequence: CDR1 SGHDT, CDR2 YYEEEE. The CDR3 sequence is CASSLPRPDRVNEQYF. DNA for the CDR3: TGTGCCAGCAGCTTACCTAGACCGGACAGGGTAAACGAGCAGTACTTC.

This clone was seen a single time. The genes are TRBV13 and TRBJ1-2; TRBD1 aligns across 7 bases. CDR3 length: 14 amino acids. Trimming removed 5 bases from V and 3 bases from J; junction bases left unmatched: 6. Looked up from germline, CDR1 is PRHDT and CDR2 is FYEKMQ (reference sequence). CDR3 sequence: CASSPGGTHYGYTF. The CDR3 coding sequence is TGTGCCAGCAGCCCAGGGGGGACCCACTATGGCTACACCTTC.

The genes are TRBV4-2 and TRBJ2-3, with 8 bases lining up with TRBD1. The CDR3 is made up of 15 amino acids. Trimming removed 0 bases from V and 4 bases from J; junction bases left unmatched: 3. Germline lookup yields CDR1 LGHNA and CDR2 YNFKEQ. CDR3 region: CASSQDGQGSDTQYF. The CDR3 nucleotides read TGTGCCAGCAGCCAAGATGGACAGGGCTCAGATACGCAGTATTTT.

This chain uses TRBV5-1 with TRBJ2-1; 13 nucleotides line up with TRBD2. V shed 4 bases, J shed 1 base, and the junction held 8 bases outside the gene matches. The CDR3 is made up of 18 amino acids. Germline CDR1 SGHRS, CDR2 YFSETQ. The CDR3: CASSNGLTSGGSYNEQFF. The CDR3 DNA is TGCGCCAGCAGCAACGGGCTGACTAGCGGGGGGTCCTACAATGAGCAGTTCTTC.

This clone was observed a few times. This sequence joins TRBV10-3 and TRBJ1-1; TRBD1 is a possible D gene (6 bases). The germline CDR1 and CDR2 sequences are ENHRY and SYGVKD. Trimming removed 5 bases from V and 11 bases from J, with 15 bases in between. This CDR3 spans 12 amino acids. CDR3: CAISPGQGTAFF. The CDR3 DNA is TGTGCCATCAGTCCAGGTCAGGGGACGGCTTTCTTT.

The chain recombines TRBV5-1 with TRBJ2-7; TRBD1 aligns across 8 bases. The CDR3 is 13 residues long. The germline CDR1 and CDR2 sequences are SGHRS and YFSETQ. V lost 3 bases to trimming and J lost 3 bases; unmatched junction nucleotides: 2. The CDR3 sequence is CASSYGQGYEQYF. In DNA, the CDR3 is TGCGCCAGCAGCTATGGACAGGGCTACGAGCAGTACTTC. Full variable domain (rest looked up from reference TRBV5-1 and TRBJ2-7): KAGVTQTPRYLIKTRGQQVTLSCSPISGHRSVSWYQQTPGQGLQFLFEYFSETQRNKGNFPGRFSGRQFSNSRSEMNVSTLELGDSALYLCASSYGQGYEQYFGPGTRLTVT.

This chain joins TRBV27 and TRBJ1-2, with a tentative D call TRBD1 (6 bases). Trimming cost V 5 bases and J 0 bases, with 16 bases left between them. Per germline, CDR1 MNHEY and CDR2 SMNVEV (reference sequence). The CDR3 covers 16 residues. CDR3 amino acids: CASSAHRVQANYGYTF. CDR3 nucleotide sequence: TGTGCCAGCAGTGCCCACAGGGTTCAAGCTAACTATGGCTACACCTTC.

The chain links TRBV29-1 to TRBJ2-6; TRBD2 matches at 7 bases. V was pared by 7 bases and J by 2 bases, with 5 bases of the junction left unmatched. The CDR3 sequence is 14 residues long. Germline CDR1 SQVTM, CDR2 ANQGSEA. The CDR3 sequence is CSGGEGPGANVLTF. The DNA of the CDR3 is TGCAGCGGCGGGGAGGGGCCTGGGGCCAACGTCCTGACTTTC. The full variable domain, rest sourced from reference TRBV29-1 and TRBJ2-6, is SAVISQKPSRDICQRGTSLTIQCQVDSQVTMMFWYRQQPGQSLTLIATANQGSEATYESGFVIDKFPISRPNLTFSTLTVSNMSPEDSSIYLCSGGEGPGANVLTFGAGSRLTVL.

This sequence joins TRBV7-2 and TRBJ1-6; TRBD1 matches 7 bases. This CDR3 comprises 18 residues. The germline V gene has CDR1 SGHTA and CDR2 FQGNSA. Losses at the gene ends were 3 bases for V and 4 bases for J; bases not matched to a gene: 12. DNA for the CDR3: TGTGCCAGCAGCTTCCGACTTCCCAGGGGGTCTTATAATTCACCCCTCCACTTT. This gives the protein CASSFRLPRGSYNSPLHF.

CDR3: CAISTGTDEKLFF. The CDR3 DNA reads as TGTGCCATCAGTACCGGGACAGATGAAAAACTGTTTTTT. The V gene is TRBV10-3, the J gene TRBJ1-4; the match to TRBD1 covers 7 bases. The CDR3 runs to 13 residues. Trimming at V came to 5 bases and at J to 6 bases, leaving 3 bases not matched to a gene. CDR1 ENHRY and CDR2 SYGVKD come from the germline V gene.

This rearrangement joins TRBV5-1 to TRBJ2-2; unclear D gene. The CDR3 is made up of 12 amino acids. Germline V gene lookup returns CDR1 SGHRS and CDR2 YFSETQ. Trimming left V 7 bases short and J 7 bases short, with 11 bases between. CDR3 DNA sequence: TGCGCCAGCGCCTGGTACAACGGGGAGCTGTTTTTT. Protein product: CASAWYNGELFF.

The V call is TRBV7-8, the J call TRBJ2-7; a possible D gene is TRBD2 (6 bases). V was shortened by 5 bases and J by 2 bases, with 19 bases between the two germline ends. This CDR3 contains 16 residues. CDR1 is SGHVS, CDR2 FQNEAQ, per germline. The CDR3 spells CASSPKGREAPYEQYF. The CDR3 nucleotides read TGTGCCAGCAGCCCCAAAGGCAGGGAGGCACCCTACGAGCAGTACTTC.

The V gene is TRBV5-1, the J gene TRBJ2-5, with TRBD1 matching 9 bases. The CDR3 is made up of 14 amino acids. CDR1 is SGHRS, CDR2 YFSETQ, per germline. V lost 7 bases, J lost 4 bases, and 8 bases stayed unmatched. CDR3 in DNA: TGCGCCAGCGCCCCGACAGGGGGGTTAGAGACCCAGTACTTC. Translation gives CASAPTGGLETQYF.

The J gene is TRBJ2-2, the V gene TRBV5-1; TRBD1 matches 9 bases. V lost 3 bases to trimming and J lost 1 base; unmatched junction nucleotides: 4. The germline gives CDR1 SGHRS, CDR2 YFSETQ. The CDR3 is 16 amino acids. For the CDR3, the DNA is TGCGCCAGCAGCTCTTACAGGGGGCAGAACACCGGGGAGCTGTTTTTT. Translation gives CASSSYRGQNTGELFF.

Here the CDR3 reads CASSPASSYNSPLHF. The DNA for the CDR3 is TGTGCCAGCAGCCCCGCTAGCTCCTATAATTCACCCCTCCACTTT. The chain has TRBV14 and TRBJ1-6; D is unresolved. The germline CDR1 and CDR2 sequences are SGHDN and FVKESK. The CDR3 totals 15 residues. The V gene lost 4 bases and the J gene lost 0 bases, with 7 bases spanning the gap.

This chain uses TRBV4-1 with TRBJ2-7; TRBD1 matches 9 bases. Losses at the gene ends were 0 bases for V and 4 bases for J; bases not matched to a gene: 4. CDR3 length equals 15 residues. Germline loops: CDR1 MGHRA, CDR2 YSYEKL. In nucleotides, the CDR3 is TGCGCCAGCAGCCAAGAACAGGGGGCTCTTTACGAGCAGTACTTC. Translation: CASSQEQGALYEQYF.

V gene TRBV27 combines with J gene TRBJ2-3; TRBD2 is a possible D gene (6 bases). V was trimmed by 6 bases and J by 7 bases, leaving 17 bases between them. The germline CDR1 and CDR2 sequences are MNHEY and SMNVEV (reference sequence). This CDR3 region has 14 residues. The CDR3 loop is CASSAGRDSNTQYF. For the CDR3, the DNA is TGTGCCAGCAGCGCCGGCCGGGACTCCAATACGCAGTATTTT.

J is TRBJ2-7 and V is TRBV18, with 10 bases that match TRBD2. J gave up 5 bases and V 2 bases, and 6 bases lay outside the gene matches. The CDR3 runs 15 residues. Germline V gives CDR1 KGHSH, CDR2 LQKENI. The CDR3 protein is CASSPRSGGVDEQYF. The CDR3 DNA sequence: TGTGCCAGCTCACCAAGGAGCGGGGGGGTGGACGAGCAGTACTTC.

The chain's CDR3 is CASSLVLGPGTDTQYF. The CDR3 DNA sequence: TGCGCCAGCAGCTTGGTTCTGGGGCCCGGCACAGATACGCAGTATTTT. This chain connects TRBV5-1 to TRBJ2-3; D might be TRBD1 (5 bases). V was shortened by 0 bases and J by 1 base, with 12 bases between the two germline ends. Germline CDR1 is SGHRS and CDR2 is YFSETQ. There are 16 residues in the CDR3.

The CDR3 nucleotides read TGCGCCAGCAGCTCAACGTCAGGGGCTCGGCACAATTCACCCCTCCACTTT. Translated, it gives CASSSTSGARHNSPLHF. The chain couples TRBV5-1 to TRBJ1-6; TRBD1 is a possible D gene (6 bases). The germline V gene has CDR1 SGHRS and CDR2 YFSETQ. Trimming shortened V by 3 bases and J by 7 bases, and 20 bases separated the two germline ends. The CDR3 is 17 residues long.